This section outlines one T cell receptor beta chain sequence together with its context. Clones were sequenced by immunoSEQ multiplex PCR, and TCRdb holds only the in-frame ones, with some missing. This sample yields 85,000 to 130,000 clones, of which about 86% are seen a single time; 2% to 3% belongs to the top ten. The CDR3 is made up of 17 amino acids. Trimming took 3 bases from V and 7 from J; bases not matched to a gene: 16. CDR1 is SGDLS, CDR2 YYNGEE, per germline. This sample stems from a study of blood T cell repertoires in COVID-19. Overall study context: Sites across the United States, Italy and Spain contributed samples from acute and convalescent COVID-19. PBMCs, B-cell-depleted T cells, or T cells were the source of the cDNA or gDNA that made up the material.

The study drew participants aged about 18 to 95 years from some 23 US areas. The chain carries TRBV9 and TRBJ1-1, with 9 bases lining up with TRBD1. The sequencing input was PBMCs or T cells enriched from blood (not recorded which). The TCR was taken from a woman in her forties or fifties who had recovered from COVID-19. The CDR3 DNA reads TGTGCCAGCAGCGCTCCGGGGACAGGGCTTCGGCTCAGTGAAGCTTTCTTT. This codes for CASSAPGTGLRLSEAFF.